The present T cell receptor (beta chain) was sequenced within a study of shared clonotypes between healthy human individuals. The repertoire was sequenced with immunoSEQ multiplex PCR; TCRdb's copy has only in-frame clones and lacks some. The repertoire holds about 2,200,000 clones, with 90% to 95% as singletons. CD45RO negativity and positive selection for CCR7 defined naive CD8 cells, a population that excluded terminally differentiated effector memory CD45RA+ cells. This TCR came from a man younger than 30 in good health. Some clones in this sample may be carry-over from other donors' samples. The sample taken for sequencing was naive CD8+ T cells from PBMCs.

In DNA, the CDR3 is TGCGCCAGCAGCGGATCTAGCGGGAGGGCAGATACGCAGTATTTT. It encodes CASSGSSGRADTQYF. The chain couples TRBV5-1 to TRBJ2-3; 12 nucleotides agree with TRBD2. V lost 4 bases, J lost 4 bases, and 4 bases stayed unmatched. CDR1 SGHRS and CDR2 YFSETQ come from the germline V gene. The CDR3 contains 15 residues. The full variable domain, in which reference TRBV5-1 and TRBJ2-3 provide the parts outside the CDR3, is KAGVTQTPRYLIKTRGQQVTLSCSPISGHRSVSWYQQTPGQGLQFLFEYFSETQRNKGNFPGRFSGRQFSNSRSEMNVSTLELGDSALYLCASSGSSGRADTQYFGPGTRLTVL.